The 20 T cell receptor beta chains below all came from one sample that was sequenced in a study of neurological immune-mediated disorders. TCRdb reprocessed the 5' RACE reads with MiXCR, giving one entry per CDR3 protein. This table holds some 46,000 distinct CDR3 sequences, about 9.3% found once. The specimen was PBMCs. All receptors derive from a man aged 65-85 years with HTLV-1-associated myelopathy (HAM/TSP).

This clonotype was detected many times. CDR3 loop: CATSISGRFGNEQFF. CDR3 nucleotide sequence: TGTGCCACCTCTATCAGCGGGAGGTTTGGAAATGAGCAGTTCTTC. The chain recombines TRBV24-1 with TRBJ2-1, with 9 nucleotides matching TRBD2. The CDR3 spans 15 residues. Germline-derived CDR1 and CDR2 are KGHDR and SFDVKD. V was clipped by 9 bases and J by 7 bases; unmatched bases: 12.

This clonotype has at least ten counts. The rearrangement uses TRBV20-1 and TRBJ2-5, with 9 bases matching TRBD1. Germline assignment: CDR1 DFQATT and CDR2 SNEGSKA (reference sequence). The length of the CDR3 is 15 residues. The V gene end was trimmed by 4 bases and the J gene end by 0 bases; junction bases not matched to a gene: 6. This CDR3 is CSAKKQGAYQETQYF. CDR3 nucleotide sequence: TGCAGTGCTAAAAAACAGGGGGCCTACCAAGAGACCCAGTACTTC.

This clonotype was recorded many times. The V gene is TRBV20-1, the J gene TRBJ1-1; D gene unclear. The length of the CDR3 is 16 residues. Trimming left V 6 bases short and J 0 bases short, with 20 bases between. The germline V gene encodes CDR1 DFQATT and CDR2 SNEGSKA (reference sequence). The CDR3 reads CSAPRIKGGMNTEAFF. CDR3 in DNA: TGCAGTGCCCCGCGTATTAAGGGAGGGATGAACACTGAAGCTTTCTTT.

This clonotype was found many times. The CDR3 sequence is CASSLLDSGLAGGELFF. The CDR3, as DNA: TGCGCCAGCAGCTTGCTAGACTCAGGACTAGCGGGAGGGGAGCTGTTTTTT. The chain recombines TRBV5-1 with TRBJ2-2; 12 bases are a match to TRBD2. The CDR3 is made up of 17 amino acids. Per germline, CDR1 SGHRS and CDR2 YFSETQ. V lost 1 base and J lost 8; bases outside the gene matches: 9.

This clonotype was counted many times. CDR3 in amino acids: CASSQGTYIQYF. The DNA for the CDR3 is TGTGCCAGCAGCCAAGGCACGTACATTCAGTACTTC. This chain links TRBV14 with TRBJ2-4, with no clear D. V was trimmed by 1 base and J by 8 bases, leaving 6 bases between them. From germline, CDR1 is SGHDN and CDR2 FVKESK. This CDR3 has 12 amino acids.

This clonotype has ten or more counts. The chain joins TRBV24-1 to TRBJ2-2, with 7 bases lining up with TRBD1. With 10 bases clipped from V and 0 bases from J, the junction kept 7 bases outside the gene matches. Germline CDR1 and CDR2: KGHDR and SFDVKD. This CDR3 region has 15 residues. The CDR3 spells CATKPGQTNTGELFF. CDR3 nucleotides: TGTGCCACAAAACCGGGACAGACGAACACCGGGGAGCTGTTTTTT.

At least ten counts were recorded for this clonotype. CDR3 bases: TGCGCCAGCAGCAGTACAGGCAATCAGCCCCAGCATTTT. Amino acid sequence: CASSSTGNQPQHF. This chain uses TRBV5-1 with TRBJ1-5; D not certain. CDR1 SGHRS and CDR2 YFSETQ come from the germline V gene. The CDR3 loop spans 13 amino acids. Trimming stripped 4 bases from V and 2 bases from J, with 7 bases between.

This clonotype was seen at least ten times. This chain joins TRBV7-8 and TRBJ2-5, with D perhaps TRBD1 (6 bases). V lost 8 bases and J 5 bases, leaving 15 bases between the germline ends. Germline V gene lookup returns CDR1 SGHVS and CDR2 FQNEAQ. The length of the CDR3 is 13 residues. The CDR3: CASGPTGRETQYF. The CDR3 DNA sequence: TGTGCCAGCGGACCTACAGGGCGCGAGACCCAGTACTTC.

This clonotype was recorded at least ten times. In DNA form, the CDR3 reads TGCAGTGCGGCCCGGGGGCCAGATACGCAGTATTTT. Translated, it gives CSAARGPDTQYF. The chain employs TRBV20-1 and TRBJ2-3; D is possibly TRBD1 or TRBD2 (6 bases each). V was trimmed by 6 bases and J by 4 bases, leaving 11 bases between them. Germline V lookup: CDR1 DFQATT, CDR2 SNEGSKA (reference sequence). This CDR3 is 12 amino acids long.

Many counts were recorded for this clonotype. V gene TRBV14 combines with J gene TRBJ2-5; 7 nucleotides line up with TRBD2. Germline assignment: CDR1 SGHDN and CDR2 FVKESK. V gave up 4 bases and J gave up 4 bases; unmatched junction bases: 6. The CDR3 covers 14 residues. The CDR3 protein is CASSPLGGRETQYF. Here the CDR3 DNA reads TGTGCCAGCAGCCCCTTGGGGGGGAGAGAGACCCAGTACTTC.

J is TRBJ2-3 and V is TRBV7-2; D is unclear. The end of the DNA aligns better with TRBJ1-5, so the J call may be wrong. The V gene's germline CDR1 is SGHTA and CDR2 FQGNSA. This CDR3 has 13 amino acids. DNA of the CDR3: TGTGCCAGCAGCCCAAGTACAGTAGCTACGCAGCATTTT. Amino acids: CASSPSTVATQHF.

This chain uses TRBV27 with TRBJ2-7, with D perhaps matching TRBD1 (6 bases). Trimming removed 2 bases at V and 0 bases at J, with 8 bases between. The CDR3 covers 14 residues. Germline lookup yields CDR1 MNHEY and CDR2 SMNVEV (reference sequence). In nucleotides, the CDR3 is TGTGCCAGCAGTTTAGTGGACAGCTCCTACGAGCAGTACTTC. Translation gives CASSLVDSSYEQYF.

The sample holds many counts of this clonotype. The genes are TRBV7-9 and TRBJ2-3; D not certain. V gave up 8 bases and J gave up 5 bases, with 8 bases separating them. This CDR3 is built from 11 residues. CDR1 and CDR2 (germline): SEHNR, FQNEAQ (reference sequence). CDR3 bases: TGTGCCAGCGATATGGGAGATACGCAGTATTTT. Protein sequence: CASDMGDTQYF.

This clonotype was recorded a few times. The chain joins TRBV6-6 to TRBJ1-1; a weak D match, TRBD1 (6 bases). The CDR3 consists of 14 residues. Germline-derived CDR1 and CDR2 are MNHNY and SVGAGI (reference sequence). V lost 0 bases and J 7 bases, leaving 12 bases between the germline ends. Here the CDR3 DNA reads TGTGCCAGCAGTTACTCGGGGAAGGGGGGTGAAGCTTTCTTT. This encodes CASSYSGKGGEAFF.

This clonotype was picked up many times. The gene calls are TRBV28 and TRBJ2-7; D unclear. Germline V CDR1 and CDR2: MDHEN, SYDVKM. V lost 9 bases and J lost 0, with 9 bases in between. The CDR3 contains 12 residues. CDR3 amino acids: CASTASSYEQYF. The CDR3 DNA reads as TGTGCCAGTACTGCAAGCTCCTACGAGCAGTACTTC.

This clonotype occurred many times. The rearrangement joins TRBV20-1 to TRBJ1-1; D gene unclear. Trimming removed 3 bases at V and 6 bases at J, with 8 bases between. Germline V gene sequence: CDR1 DFQATT, CDR2 SNEGSKA (reference sequence). The CDR3 extends over 11 amino acids. CDR3 residues: CSASSVAEAFF. In DNA form, the CDR3 reads TGCAGTGCTAGTTCCGTAGCTGAAGCTTTCTTT.

This clonotype was recorded many times. The V call is TRBV4-3, the J call TRBJ1-4; TRBD1 is a possible D gene (5 bases). Trimming stripped 1 base from V and 5 bases from J, with 17 bases between. Germline V CDR1 and CDR2: LGHNA, YSLEER. The CDR3 totals 17 residues. DNA of the CDR3: TGCGCCAGCAGCCAAGGGGGTTTGGGGACGGGAAATGAAAAACTGTTTTTT. This gives the protein CASSQGGLGTGNEKLFF.

This clonotype occurred many times. The chain is built from TRBV6-5 and TRBJ1-1, with D possibly matching TRBD1 (5 bases). Per germline, CDR1 MNHEY and CDR2 SVGAGI. Trimming removed 3 bases at V and 11 bases at J, with 10 bases between. The CDR3 is 11 residues long. CDR3 region: CASSYGGRAFF. In nucleotides, the CDR3 is TGTGCCAGCAGTTATGGGGGTCGGGCTTTCTTT.

Many counts were recorded for this clonotype. The chain recombines TRBV6-2 or TRBV6-3 with TRBJ1-5; D call uncertain. The V gene's germline CDR1 is MNHEY and CDR2 SVGEGT. V was clipped by 6 bases and J by 4 bases, with 10 bases between them. This CDR3 is built from 13 residues. CDR3 nucleotides: TGTGCCAGCAGCCCTAGAGGGAATCAGCCCCAGCATTTT. Residues: CASSPRGNQPQHF.

In this sample, this clonotype turned up many times. This sequence joins TRBV12-3 or TRBV12-4 and TRBJ2-7, with 15 positions matching TRBD2. There are 18 residues in the CDR3. The J segment lost 0 bases and the V segment lost 6 bases, leaving 9 bases of the junction unmatched. The DNA of the CDR3 is TGTGCCAGCAGGGCCGGGACTAGCGGGAGGTCGTTCTCCTACGAGCAGTACTTC. It encodes CASRAGTSGRSFSYEQYF.